The 17 T cell receptor beta chains below were found in one sample sequenced in a study of T-cell memory formation after mild COVID-19. Using its own MiXCR run on the 5' RACE reads, TCRdb lists one record per CDR3 protein. In the table there are about 240,000 distinct CDR3 sequences, over 8.5% of which are singletons. The specimen sequenced was PBMCs or a T cell subset sorted from them (not recorded which). Source of these receptors: a man between 18 and 29 years old who had mild COVID-19 (a few samples of this study predate the infection). Cell type and time point are not known.

This clonotype was counted a few times. The chain links TRBV4-3 to TRBJ1-6; tentatively, D is TRBD1 (6 bases). This CDR3 spans 20 amino acids. Trimming removed 0 bases from V and 3 bases from J, with 21 bases in between. Germline assignment: CDR1 LGHNA and CDR2 YSLEER. The chain's CDR3 is CASSQEWVAGEGDYNSPLHF. The CDR3 region has the DNA TGCGCCAGCAGCCAAGAATGGGTCGCGGGGGAGGGGGACTATAATTCACCCCTCCACTTT.

This clonotype turned up a few times. The CDR3 DNA follows: TGTGCCAGCAGCCCCCCCCGGGGGGGTCCGCAGTATTTT. Translating gives CASSPPRGGPQYF. The genes are TRBV9 and TRBJ2-3; TRBD2 matches 8 bases. CDR3 length: 13 residues. V lost 4 bases, J lost 10 bases, and 8 bases stayed unmatched. Germline V lookup: CDR1 SGDLS, CDR2 YYNGEE. The variable domain in full, completed from reference TRBV9 and TRBJ2-3, reads DSGVTQTPKHLITATGQRVTLRCSPRSGDLSVYWYQQSLDQGLQFLIQYYNGEERAKGNILERFSAQQFPDLHSELNLSSLELGDSALYFCASSPPRGGPQYFGPGTRLTVL.

For the CDR3, the DNA is TGTGCCAGCAGCCCTGGACCGCAAGGCAGCTATGGCTACACCTTC. Residues: CASSPGPQGSYGYTF. This chain joins TRBV11-1 and TRBJ1-2; D is ambiguous. Trimming took off 5 bases at V and 4 bases at J, with 17 bases between the two ends. CDR3 size: 15 residues. The germline gives CDR1 SGHAT, CDR2 FQDESV (reference sequence). Filled out from reference TRBV11-1 and TRBJ1-2, the complete variable domain reads EAEVAQSPRYKITEKSQAVAFWCDPISGHATLYWYRQILGQGPELLVQFQDESVVDDSQLPKDRFSAERLKGVDSTLKIQPAELGDSAMYLCASSPGPQGSYGYTFGSGTRLTVV.

This rearrangement joins TRBV15 to TRBJ2-7, with D tentatively TRBD1 (6 bases). Germline loops: CDR1 LNHNV, CDR2 YYDKDF (reference sequence). V lost 2 bases, J lost 1 base, and 12 bases lay in between. The CDR3 is 15 residues long. The CDR3 spells CATSRSRTESYEQYF. The DNA for the CDR3 is TGTGCCACCAGCAGATCCCGGACAGAATCCTACGAGCAGTACTTC.

The chain uses TRBV15 and TRBJ2-2; 12 bases agree with TRBD1. V lost 5 bases to trimming and J lost 6 bases; unmatched junction nucleotides: 7. In germline, CDR1 is LNHNV, CDR2 YYDKDF (reference sequence). The CDR3 has 16 residues. The CDR3 DNA follows: TGTGCCACCAGCTTGAGGGACAGGGGGCGATCCGGGGAGCTGTTTTTT. Translation gives CATSLRDRGRSGELFF.

This clonotype is medium-sized. The genes are TRBV30 and TRBJ1-1; D remains ambiguous. The germline V and J ends were trimmed by 0 bases and 2 bases, with 7 bases remaining between them. This CDR3 comprises 13 residues. From germline, CDR1 is GTSNPN and CDR2 SVGIG (reference sequence). The CDR3 nucleotides read TGTGCCTGGAGTGTTGAGGGCAACACTGAAGCTTTCTTT. It is translated as CAWSVEGNTEAFF.

This clonotype was observed at least ten times. DNA of the CDR3: TGTGCCAGCAGCTTGGTGGCGGACCAAGAGACCCAGTACTTC. Residues: CASSLVADQETQYF. The chain employs TRBV5-6 and TRBJ2-5; D is uncertain. V lost 0 bases to trimming and J lost 0 bases, with 6 bases between them. CDR3 length: 14 amino acids. Germline V CDR1 and CDR2: SGHDT, YYEEEE.

This clonotype was detected ten times or more. The chain couples TRBV5-1 to TRBJ1-5; unclear D gene. There are 14 residues in the CDR3. Germline lookup yields CDR1 SGHRS and CDR2 YFSETQ. Trimming removed 0 bases from V and 3 bases from J, with 7 bases in between. The CDR3 coding sequence is TGCGCCAGCAGCTTGGATGGCAACAATCAGCCCCAGCATTTT. Translated: CASSLDGNNQPQHF.

This clonotype was counted between two and nine times. The rearrangement links TRBV19 to TRBJ1-1; D not certain. The CDR3 has 13 residues. V was trimmed by 4 bases and J by 7 bases, leaving 13 bases between them. The germline CDR1 and CDR2 sequences are LNHDA and SQIVND (reference sequence). CDR3 amino acids: CASSTQPGLEAFF. The CDR3 nucleotides read TGTGCCAGTAGTACACAACCGGGCCTTGAAGCTTTCTTT.

This clonotype was seen more than once but under ten times. The chain carries TRBV9 and TRBJ2-1; 7 bases are a match to TRBD2. Germline CDR1 is SGDLS and CDR2 is YYNGEE. This CDR3 has 16 residues. V lost 4 bases to trimming and J lost 4 bases; unmatched junction nucleotides: 11. CDR3 residues: CASSLSGGTTYNEQFF. The CDR3 bases are TGTGCCAGCAGCCTATCCGGCGGGACTACGTACAATGAGCAGTTCTTC.

The table lists this clonotype with a few counts. The chain couples TRBV7-9 to TRBJ1-5; 8 bases fit TRBD1. This CDR3 contains 12 residues. Trimming removed 4 bases from V and 11 bases from J; junction bases left unmatched: 4. The germline V gene has CDR1 SEHNR and CDR2 FQNEAQ (reference sequence). The CDR3 sequence is CASSSGQGSQHF. The CDR3 bases are TGTGCCAGCAGCTCCGGACAGGGATCCCAGCATTTT.

The chain recombines TRBV5-1 with TRBJ2-2; TRBD1 matches 8 bases. In germline, CDR1 is SGHRS, CDR2 YFSETQ. V lost 3 bases, J lost 5 bases, and 3 bases stayed unmatched. The CDR3 covers 14 residues. The CDR3 nucleotides are TGCGCCAGCAGCTGGACAGGGCTAACCGGGGAGCTGTTTTTT. Translating it yields CASSWTGLTGELFF. Variable domain in full (rest from reference TRBV5-1 and TRBJ2-2): KAGVTQTPRYLIKTRGQQVTLSCSPISGHRSVSWYQQTPGQGLQFLFEYFSETQRNKGNFPGRFSGRQFSNSRSEMNVSTLELGDSALYLCASSWTGLTGELFFGEGSRLTVL.

This clonotype was counted only a few times. The chain has TRBV4-2 and TRBJ2-3, with TRBD1 matching 7 bases. CDR1 and CDR2 (germline): LGHNA, YNFKEQ. The CDR3 is 16 amino acids. V was pared by 2 bases and J by 1 base, with 6 bases of the junction left unmatched. The CDR3 loop reads CASSQNRDSRTDTQYF. The CDR3 DNA reads TGTGCCAGCAGCCAAAATAGGGACAGTCGCACAGATACGCAGTATTTT.

The chain recombines TRBV7-9 with TRBJ1-5; TRBD1 aligns across 12 bases. V lost 5 bases and J lost 2; bases outside the gene matches: 4. The length of the CDR3 is 16 residues. Germline V lookup: CDR1 SEHNR, CDR2 FQNEAQ (reference sequence). The chain's CDR3 is CASSPGQGAGNQPQHF. CDR3 DNA: TGTGCCAGCAGCCCGGGACAGGGGGCCGGCAATCAGCCCCAGCATTTT. Complete variable domain (other parts from reference TRBV7-9 and TRBJ1-5): DTGVSQNPRHKITKRGQNVTFRCDPISEHNRLYWYRQTLGQGPEFLTYFQNEAQLEKSRLLSDRFSAERPKGSFSTLEIQRTEQGDSAMYLCASSPGQGAGNQPQHFGDGTRLSIL.

This clonotype came up a few times. The V gene is TRBV11-2, the J gene TRBJ2-7; the D is unclear. V was pared by 5 bases and J by 6 bases, with 11 bases between. Looked up from germline, CDR1 is SGHAT and CDR2 is FQNNGV. The CDR3 contains 12 residues. As DNA, the CDR3 is TGTGCCAGCAGCCCCAGTTACCTCGAGCAGTACTTC. Its translation is CASSPSYLEQYF.

This clonotype was counted at least ten times. The chain combines TRBV12-3 or TRBV12-4 with TRBJ1-6; a possible D gene is TRBD1 (5 bases). The V gene lost 6 bases and the J gene lost 3 bases, with 18 bases spanning the gap. The CDR3 runs to 17 residues. CDR3 region: CASSHLGVSRYNSPLHF. DNA of the CDR3: TGTGCCAGCAGCCATTTGGGGGTCTCCCGCTATAATTCACCCCTCCACTTT.

This clonotype was detected many times. The rearrangement links TRBV4-1 to TRBJ2-5; D unresolved. Germline lookup yields CDR1 MGHRA and CDR2 YSYEKL. Between the trimmed V and J ends, which lost 0 bases and 4 bases, there was a span of 0 bases. There are 11 residues in the CDR3. The CDR3 is CASSQEETQYF. The CDR3 DNA follows: TGCGCCAGCAGCCAAGAAGAGACCCAGTACTTC.